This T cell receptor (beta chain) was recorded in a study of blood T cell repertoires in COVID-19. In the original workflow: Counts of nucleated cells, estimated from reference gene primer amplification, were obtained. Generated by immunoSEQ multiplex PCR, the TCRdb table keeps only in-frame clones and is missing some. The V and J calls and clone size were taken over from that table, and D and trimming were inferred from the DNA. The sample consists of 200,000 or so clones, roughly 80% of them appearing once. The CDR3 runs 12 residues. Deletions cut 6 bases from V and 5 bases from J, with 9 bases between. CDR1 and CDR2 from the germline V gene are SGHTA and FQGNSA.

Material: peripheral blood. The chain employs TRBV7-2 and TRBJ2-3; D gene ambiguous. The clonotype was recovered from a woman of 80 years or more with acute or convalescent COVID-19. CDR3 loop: CASRRPGDTQYF. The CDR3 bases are TGTGCCAGCAGACGCCCGGGAGATACGCAGTATTTT.